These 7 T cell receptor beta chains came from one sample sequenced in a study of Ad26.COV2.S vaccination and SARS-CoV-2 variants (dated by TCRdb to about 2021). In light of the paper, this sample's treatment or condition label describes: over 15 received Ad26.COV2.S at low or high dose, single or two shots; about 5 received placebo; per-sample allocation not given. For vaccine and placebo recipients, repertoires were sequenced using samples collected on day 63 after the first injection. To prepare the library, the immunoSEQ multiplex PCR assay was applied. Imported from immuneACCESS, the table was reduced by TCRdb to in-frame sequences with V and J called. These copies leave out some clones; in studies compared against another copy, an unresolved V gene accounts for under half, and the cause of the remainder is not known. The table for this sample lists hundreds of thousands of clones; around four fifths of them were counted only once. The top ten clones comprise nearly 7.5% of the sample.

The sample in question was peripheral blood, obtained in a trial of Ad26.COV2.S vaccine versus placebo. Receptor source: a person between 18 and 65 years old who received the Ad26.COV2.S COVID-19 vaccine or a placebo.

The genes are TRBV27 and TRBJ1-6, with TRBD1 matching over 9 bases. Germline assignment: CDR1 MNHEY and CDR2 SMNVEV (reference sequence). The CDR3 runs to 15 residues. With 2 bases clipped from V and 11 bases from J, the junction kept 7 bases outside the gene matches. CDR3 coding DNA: TGTGCCAGCAGTTTACTCGGGACAGGGAGTCCACCCCTCCACTTT. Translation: CASSLLGTGSPPLHF.

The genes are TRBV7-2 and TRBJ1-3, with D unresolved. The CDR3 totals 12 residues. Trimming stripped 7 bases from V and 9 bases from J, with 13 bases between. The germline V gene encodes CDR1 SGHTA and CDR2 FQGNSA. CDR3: CASNPQVSTIYF. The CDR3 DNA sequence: TGTGCCAGCAATCCCCAGGTGAGCACCATATATTTT.

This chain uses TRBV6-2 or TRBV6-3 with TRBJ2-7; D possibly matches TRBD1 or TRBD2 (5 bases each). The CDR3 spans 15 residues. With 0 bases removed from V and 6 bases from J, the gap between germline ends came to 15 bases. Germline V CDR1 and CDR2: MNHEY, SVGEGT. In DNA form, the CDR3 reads TGTGCCAGCAGTTACTCTCAGCAGGGCCGGGGCGAGCAGTACTTC. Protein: CASSYSQQGRGEQYF.

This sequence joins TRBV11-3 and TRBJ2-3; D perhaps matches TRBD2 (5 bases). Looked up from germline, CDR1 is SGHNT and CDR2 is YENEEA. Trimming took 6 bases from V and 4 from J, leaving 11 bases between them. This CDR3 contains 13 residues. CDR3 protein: CASSPPGSDTQYF. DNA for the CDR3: TGTGCCAGCAGTCCCCCGGGGTCAGATACGCAGTATTTT. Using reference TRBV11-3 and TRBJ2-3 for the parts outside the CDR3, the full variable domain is EAGVVQSPRYKIIEKKQPVAFWCNPISGHNTLYWYLQNLGQGPELLIRYENEEAVDDSQLPKDRFSAERLKGVDSTLKIQPAELGDSAVYLCASSPPGSDTQYFGPGTRLTVL.

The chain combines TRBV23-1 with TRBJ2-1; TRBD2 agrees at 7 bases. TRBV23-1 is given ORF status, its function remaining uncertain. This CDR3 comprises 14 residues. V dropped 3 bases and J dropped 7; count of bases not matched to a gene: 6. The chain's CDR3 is CASSQGLTMNEQFF. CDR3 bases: TGCGCCAGCAGTCAGGGACTAACTATGAATGAGCAGTTCTTC.

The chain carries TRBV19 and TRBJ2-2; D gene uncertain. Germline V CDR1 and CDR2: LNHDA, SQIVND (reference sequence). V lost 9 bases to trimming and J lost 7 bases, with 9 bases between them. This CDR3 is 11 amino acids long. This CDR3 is CASHFRGELFF. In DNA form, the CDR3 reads TGTGCCAGCCATTTCCGCGGGGAGCTGTTTTTT.

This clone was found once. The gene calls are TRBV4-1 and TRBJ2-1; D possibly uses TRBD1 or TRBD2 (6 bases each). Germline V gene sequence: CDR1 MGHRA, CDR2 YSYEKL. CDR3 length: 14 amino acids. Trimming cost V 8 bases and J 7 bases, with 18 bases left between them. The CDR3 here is CASRRKGGDNEQFF. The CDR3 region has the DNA TGCGCCAGCCGCCGGAAGGGGGGAGATAATGAGCAGTTCTTC.